The present T cell receptor beta chain was sequenced within a study of cytomegalovirus exposure and HLA in healthy donors. V lost 8 bases, J lost 1 base, and 15 bases lay in between. There are 15 residues in the CDR3. Germline assignment: CDR1 LGHNA and CDR2 YNFKEQ. To note about this clone: Its antigen is as yet unknown.

It was with 60 Vbeta and 13 Jbeta primers that the PCR ran. Libraries were prepared by immunoSEQ multiplex PCR; TCRdb keeps only in-frame clonotypes and omits some of them. The sample contains fewer than 200,000 clones, 75% to 85% of which appear only once. Whole-study results and caveats: Follow-up analysis found HLA locus-dependent TCR association rates, highest for DRB1 and lowest for HLA-C. According to the study, roughly 160 TCR beta chains were cytomegalovirus-associated. As a later analysis showed, a missense DCLRE1C variant was linked to trimming of TCR beta V- and J-genes. For cytomegalovirus status, the classifier reportedly gave diagnoses with high specificity and sensitivity.

This rearrangement joins TRBV4-2 to TRBJ1-5; D is uncertain. The source is a man aged 50-59 years in good health and CMV-seropositive. The sample consisted of PBMCs. The CDR3 protein is CASAPFPGSNQPQHF. CDR3 nucleotide sequence: TGTGCCAGCGCCCCATTCCCCGGGAGCAATCAGCCCCAGCATTTT.